A single T cell receptor beta chain is shown here with its context. It has no known antigen specificity. There are no base qualities to consult, and no much larger clone falls within one base. The time point tag for this specimen amounts to: progressive disease on ibrutinib. For TCR beta library preparation, around 2 micrograms of genomic DNA were isolated from cryopreserved PBMCs. Longitudinal blood samples from CLL patients on ibrutinib monotherapy underwent high-throughput TCR beta sequencing. The patients took part in an open-label, single-center phase 2 trial of ibrutinib monotherapy. This sample stems from a study of cytotoxic CD8 clonotypes in ibrutinib-treated CLL (dated by TCRdb to about 2021). Regarding the study in general: The cohort had 11 relapsed/refractory and around 14 treatment-naive patients; fewer than 18 were IGHV unmutated. An average of approximately 260,000 productive templates and some 99,000 productive rearrangements was obtained per sample. Response samples were obtained after a median of approximately 12 months of treatment, with a range of roughly 6 to 40 months. Responses were partial in 25 or so patients and complete in 2; after median about 63 months follow-up, roughly 15 stayed in remission and some twelve progressed. Cryopreserved peripheral blood mononuclear cells were collected at three points: before therapy, at response, and at either sustained remission or disease progression. Of the roughly 90 participants in the trial, about two dozen had longitudinal samples available. All remission and progressive disease samples were collected while patients were still receiving ibrutinib.

According to the germline V gene, CDR1 reads SQVTM and CDR2 reads ANQGSEA. From the cysteine up to the phenylalanine, the CDR3 has a length of 15 residues. Of all the DNA, just the CDR3 is kept, 45 bases in frame from base 1. The germline V end is reduced by 2 bases and the J end by 5 bases; junction bases left unmatched: 11. Each clonotype received, on average, 10x coverage in deep resolution sequencing performed on a MiSeq, where the target depth lay between 1 in 1 million and 1 in 200,000 T cells. The immunoSEQ hsTCRB Kit was used to generate the TCR beta libraries. The study's own analysis went as follows. Data were analyzed with ImmunoSEQ Data Assistant and ImmunoSEQ Analyzer, with V, D and J genes assigned per IMGT definitions. Clonality, which ranges from 0 to 1, was calculated as one minus the normalized Shannon entropy of productive rearrangement frequencies. Only overrepresented clonotypes making up at least 0.05% of each patient's repertoire were included in the public clonotype analysis. Some 14 age-matched healthy donor repertoires from immuneACCESS served as clonality controls. TCRdb obtained this table from immuneACCESS and retained in-frame rearrangements with V and J assigned. These tables miss some clones; where compared with another copy, unresolved V genes account for less than half of the shortfall, and the remainder is unexplained. V and J calls and clone size are given by that table; D and trimming were obtained from the DNA. The sample table records approximately 280,000 clones; approximately 76% of these occur just once. The ten top clones hold roughly 5.7% of the sample.

Findings and caveats that apply to the study as a whole: Public clonotypes were found to be uncommon and were observed to contract or remain stable during treatment; the increase in clonality was shown to reflect expansion of private clonotypes at ibrutinib response. An increase in clonality was observed at ibrutinib response, with clonality remaining stable during sustained remission and falling back toward baseline at progression. At baseline, clonality was higher than in age-matched healthy donors and showed a strong correlation with circulating CD8+ T-cell counts. Sampling times were not matched between sustained-remission and progressing patients, and lymph node repertoires were not studied.

The clonotype originates from a human donor with chronic lymphocytic leukemia. This receptor chain uses TRBV29-1 and TRBJ2-7, and TRBD1 matches 8 of the central bases. Sequences were derived from PBMCs, sampled at disease progression, from a patient treated with ibrutinib. The sequenced DNA: TGCAGCGTTGAATCCCCGACAGGGGATACCGACGAGCAGTACTTC. Its protein product is CSVESPTGDTDEQYF.